The source of this T cell receptor beta chain is a study of T-cell reconstitution after alpha-beta-depleted transplantation in children. Regarding the study as a whole: Several hundred rapidly expanded clones from non-depleted graft cells reportedly supplied alpha-beta T cells about two months post-transplant. The authors attributed T-cell counts and diversity one year after transplant mostly to newly produced T cells. Diversity of TCRbeta at day 60 was high in some patients, arising from surviving recipient T cells and thymic progenitors.

The authors prepared the TCRbeta library with unique molecular identifiers. TCRdb itself ran the PCR reads through MiXCR, one entry per CDR3 protein. This table holds 700,000 to 950,000 distinct CDR3 sequences, about 15% found once. V shed 2 bases and J shed 11 bases, with 23 bases lying between them. CDR1 is SGHRS and CDR2 is YFSETQ in the germline V gene. The CDR3 spans 16 residues. A remark on this clonotype: Its antigen remains unknown.

This sequence joins TRBV5-1 and TRBJ2-1; unclear D gene. The clonotype comes from a male patient between 10 and 17 years old who had a stem cell transplant for acute lymphoblastic leukemia, so the T cells may come from the graft donor. This specimen consisted of PBMCs, mostly from graft donor cells, obtained 360 days after TCRalphabeta/CD19-depleted stem cell transplant. For the CDR3, the DNA is TGCGCCAGCAGCTTTGGAGACTGGGGTTCCTCTTGGAAGCAGTTCTTC. Translation gives CASSFGDWGSSWKQFF.